This T cell receptor (beta chain) was found in a study of T cell repertoires in cytomegalovirus infection. Study-level information: Selection of CMV epitopes for the study included recently identified HLA-C-restricted and well-studied HLA-B-restricted ones. Carrying CMV and the relevant HLA type showed in public TCR beta signatures.

Study-level results: Summed frequency of public TCR beta families distinguished CMV carriers with the relevant HLA. Across the ex vivo response, the dominant clonotypes were HLA-C-restricted CMV-specific TCR beta clonotypes.

As regards this clonotype: Antigen specificity is unknown.

TCRdb reanalysed the reads using MiXCR and keeps one entry per CDR3 protein. The sample gives roughly 730,000 distinct CDR3 sequences, roughly 30% of which show up once; roughly 18% is in the top ten. This clonotype originated in a human donor in good health (CMV status not recorded). Some clones in this sample may be carry-over from other donors' samples. Material: cultured PBMCs, obtained from culture after CMV antigen stimulation.

CDR3 sequence (DNA): TGTGCCAGCACAGGGTATCTGAGCACAGATACGCAGTATTTT. It specifies CASTGYLSTDTQYF. The chain has TRBV2 and TRBJ2-3; TRBD1 is a possible D gene (5 bases). V lost 7 bases and J 0 bases, leaving 11 bases between the germline ends. This CDR3 comprises 14 residues. Germline-derived CDR1 and CDR2 are SNHLY and FYNNEI.